The next 24 T cell receptor beta chains were all read from a single sample in a study of blood T cell repertoires in COVID-19. TCRdb's copy holds only in-frame clones and misses some; the assay was immunoSEQ multiplex PCR. Of approximately 78,000 clones listed, roughly nine tenths were seen once; the top ten hold 2% to 3%. Sequenced material: peripheral blood. All receptors derive from a man in his fifties with COVID-19, enrolled during active disease.

This clone was observed once. This CDR3 reads CASSSYALAGPNNEQFF. CDR3 coding DNA: TGTGCCAGTAGTTCCTACGCCCTAGCGGGTCCAAACAATGAGCAGTTCTTC. The V and J genes are TRBV19 and TRBJ2-1; 8 positions agree with TRBD2. The length of the CDR3 is 17 residues. Germline V gives CDR1 LNHDA, CDR2 SQIVND (reference sequence). After removal of 5 bases from V and 5 bases from J, the junction contained 14 bases not matched to a gene.

The CDR3 loop is CASSSISDRGQLRDTQYF. The CDR3 coding sequence is TGTGCCAGCAGCTCTATTTCCGACAGGGGGCAATTGAGAGATACGCAGTATTTT. This chain connects TRBV11-2 to TRBJ2-3, with 10 bases that match TRBD1. V was clipped by 4 bases and J by 5 bases; unmatched bases: 15. The CDR3 consists of 18 residues. Germline V gives CDR1 SGHAT, CDR2 FQNNGV.

The chain's CDR3 is CASSPGRDRATNTGELFF. The CDR3 nucleotides read TGTGCCAGCTCTCCCGGCCGGGACAGGGCAACGAACACCGGGGAGCTGTTTTTT. The chain combines TRBV2 with TRBJ2-2, with 9 positions matching TRBD1. With V trimmed by 8 bases and J by 0 bases, 13 bases remained unmatched. In germline, CDR1 is SNHLY, CDR2 FYNNEI. This CDR3 comprises 18 residues.

This clone was seen once. The chain is built from TRBV2 and TRBJ2-5; TRBD1 aligns across 7 bases. V shed 7 bases and J 5 bases; nucleotides not matched to a gene: 7. Germline lookup yields CDR1 SNHLY and CDR2 FYNNEI. This CDR3 is built from 13 residues. This CDR3 is CASTRAQGETQYF. CDR3 sequence (DNA): TGTGCCAGCACCAGGGCACAGGGGGAGACCCAGTACTTC.

The chain couples TRBV21-1 to TRBJ1-2; TRBD1 is the table's D call and was not checked against the DNA. TRBV21-1 is an annotated pseudogene. The CDR3 spans 14 residues. As DNA, the CDR3 is TGTGCCAGCAGCAAAGGACAGGCCAACTATGGCTACACCTTC. This gives the protein CASSKGQANYGYTF.

Only a few counts were recorded for this clone. This rearrangement joins TRBV30 to TRBJ1-1; 11 bases align to TRBD1. Per germline, CDR1 GTSNPN and CDR2 SVGIG (reference sequence). This CDR3 is built from 12 residues. Trimming took 8 bases from V and 3 from J; bases not matched to a gene: 2. CDR3: CAQGQGDTEAFF. The CDR3 DNA is TGTGCCCAGGGACAGGGGGACACTGAAGCTTTCTTT. Supplemented by reference TRBV30 and TRBJ1-1, the full variable domain reads SQTIHQWPATLVQPVGSPLSLECTVEGTSNPNLYWYRQAAGRGLQLLFYSVGIGQISSEVPQNLSASRPQDRQFILSSKKLLLSDSGFYLCAQGQGDTEAFFGQGTRLTVV.

The chain has TRBV5-1 and TRBJ2-5; a possible D gene is TRBD1 (6 bases). This CDR3 has 16 residues. Germline V gene lookup returns CDR1 SGHRS and CDR2 YFSETQ. Trimming shortened V by 5 bases and J by 4 bases, and 21 bases separated the two germline ends. The CDR3 here is CASSWLGRGLLETQYF. CDR3 coding DNA: TGCGCCAGCAGTTGGCTCGGCAGGGGCCTACTAGAGACCCAGTACTTC.

This chain connects TRBV19 to TRBJ2-2; 7 nucleotides line up with TRBD2. J was trimmed by 0 bases and V by 3 bases; bases with no gene match: 10. The CDR3 length is 18 residues. Per the germline V gene, CDR1 is LNHDA and CDR2 is SQIVND (reference sequence). DNA for the CDR3: TGTGCCAGTAGTATCCTGACGGGAGGACTAGCGAACACCGGGGAGCTGTTTTTT. Protein product: CASSILTGGLANTGELFF.

The rearrangement links TRBV5-4 to TRBJ2-3; 10 positions match TRBD2. The trim removed 0 bases at V and 4 bases at J, leaving 11 bases unmatched. The germline CDR1 and CDR2 sequences are SGHNT and YYREEE (reference sequence). This CDR3 has 18 amino acids. CDR3 loop: CASSLGGGLAGVADTQYF. The DNA for the CDR3 is TGTGCCAGCAGCTTGGGGGGAGGGCTAGCGGGAGTGGCAGATACGCAGTATTTT.

This clone was detected only a few times. V is TRBV27 and J is TRBJ1-6, with D maybe TRBD1 (6 bases). The CDR3 totals 16 residues. Germline V gene data show CDR1 as MNHEY and CDR2 as SMNVEV (reference sequence). The V end lost 4 bases, the J end lost 2 bases, and 12 bases lay between the germline ends. CDR3 region: CASSSHREPYNSPLHF. As DNA, the CDR3 is TGTGCCAGCAGTTCCCACAGGGAGCCCTATAATTCACCCCTCCACTTT.

The rearrangement links TRBV7-3 to TRBJ2-5; perhaps TRBD1 as D (6 bases). The V gene's germline CDR1 is SGHTA and CDR2 FQGTGA. Deletions cut 5 bases from V and 5 bases from J, with 15 bases between. This CDR3 is built from 14 residues. This CDR3 is CASSPQGFGETQYF. DNA for the CDR3: TGTGCCAGCAGCCCACAGGGATTCGGGGAGACCCAGTACTTC.

J is TRBJ2-1 and V is TRBV2; no clear D gene. CDR1 is SNHLY, CDR2 FYNNEI, per germline. V was clipped by 4 bases and J by 7 bases, with 5 bases between them. The CDR3 has 11 amino acids. This CDR3 reads CASSAVNEQFF. The CDR3 DNA sequence: TGTGCCAGCAGTGCAGTAAATGAGCAGTTCTTC.

This sequence joins TRBV21-1 and TRBJ1-5; TRBD1, the table's D call, was not compared with the DNA. TRBV21-1 counts as a pseudogene. The CDR3 is made up of 13 amino acids. The CDR3 loop reads CATPQGSGQPQHF. The CDR3 coding sequence is TGTGCCACCCCCCAGGGCAGTGGGCAGCCCCAGCATTTT.

This CDR3 reads CASSRGTLGEKLFF. The CDR3 nucleotides read TGTGCCAGCAGCCGCGGGACGCTGGGAGAAAAACTGTTTTTT. V is TRBV14 and J is TRBJ1-4, with D tentatively TRBD1 (5 bases). Between the trimmed V and J ends, which lost 4 bases and 8 bases, there was a span of 14 bases. The CDR3 extends over 14 amino acids. Germline loops: CDR1 SGHDN, CDR2 FVKESK.

This chain joins TRBV7-2 and TRBJ1-1; 8 bases are a match to TRBD1. Germline V gene lookup returns CDR1 SGHTA and CDR2 FQGNSA. The CDR3 has 15 residues. Trimming at V came to 5 bases and at J to 2 bases, leaving 7 bases not matched to a gene. The CDR3: CASSPRPGGNTEAFF. CDR3 sequence (DNA): TGTGCCAGCAGCCCCCGGCCAGGGGGCAACACTGAAGCTTTCTTT. The variable domain in full, with the rest retrieved from reference TRBV7-2 and TRBJ1-1, is GAGVSQSPSNKVTEKGKDVELRCDPISGHTALYWYRQSLGQGLEFLIYFQGNSAPDKSGLPSDRFSAERTGGSVSTLTIQRTQQEDSAVYLCASSPRPGGNTEAFFGQGTRLTVV.

The chain uses TRBV18 and TRBJ2-2; TRBD2 matches at 13 bases. This CDR3 is 16 amino acids long. Germline CDR1 is KGHSH and CDR2 is LQKENI. V dropped 6 bases and J dropped 5; count of bases not matched to a gene: 6. The CDR3 loop is CASSSLAGGSTGELFF. CDR3 nucleotides: TGTGCCAGCTCGTCACTAGCGGGAGGGAGTACCGGGGAGCTGTTTTTT.

The chain joins TRBV7-9 to TRBJ1-1; weak D call: TRBD1 (6 bases). The CDR3 covers 14 residues. The V gene lost 5 bases and the J gene lost 3 bases, with 13 bases spanning the gap. Germline V CDR1 and CDR2: SEHNR, FQNEAQ (reference sequence). CDR3 loop: CASSRLSGDTEAFF. CDR3 in DNA: TGTGCCAGCAGCCGATTATCAGGGGACACTGAAGCTTTCTTT.

The chain employs TRBV7-8 and TRBJ1-6; D uncertain. The CDR3 has 14 residues. V was pared by 5 bases and J by 0 bases, with 5 bases between. CDR1 is SGHVS, CDR2 FQNEAQ, per germline. As DNA, the CDR3 is TGTGCCAGCAGCCGGAGCTCCTATAATTCACCCCTCCACTTT. As protein: CASSRSSYNSPLHF.

The gene calls are TRBV7-6 and TRBJ2-1, with 8 bases fitting TRBD1. CDR1 is SGHVS, CDR2 FNYEAQ, per germline. The CDR3 is made up of 16 amino acids. The ends lost 4 bases at V and 4 bases at J; junction bases unmatched: 9. The CDR3 protein is CASSSSDRENYNEQFF. The CDR3 DNA is TGTGCCAGCAGCTCCTCGGACAGGGAAAATTACAATGAGCAGTTCTTC.

The gene calls are TRBV28 and TRBJ2-1; 7 nucleotides match TRBD1. The V segment lost 3 bases and the J segment 3 bases; nucleotides outside the gene matches: 5. CDR1 is MDHEN and CDR2 is SYDVKM in the germline V gene. The CDR3 totals 15 residues. CDR3 bases: TGTGCCAGCAGTTTTATCAGACAGGGCTACAATGAGCAGTTCTTC. This encodes CASSFIRQGYNEQFF. Full variable domain (outside the CDR3, taken from reference TRBV28 and TRBJ2-1): DVKVTQSSRYLVKRTGEKVFLECVQDMDHENMFWYRQDPGLGLRLIYFSYDVKMKEKGDIPEGYSVSREKKERFSLILESASTNQTSMYLCASSFIRQGYNEQFFGPGTRLTVL.

The chain recombines TRBV7-3 with TRBJ2-4, with 8 bases lining up with TRBD1. Germline-derived CDR1 and CDR2 are SGHTA and FQGTGA. V trimming: 4 bases; J trimming: 5 bases; junction bases outside the gene matches: 1. This CDR3 comprises 13 residues. The CDR3 reads CASSSTGENIQYF. DNA of the CDR3: TGTGCCAGCAGCTCGACAGGGGAAAACATTCAGTACTTC.

This clone turned up a few times. The chain combines TRBV7-8 with TRBJ2-1; 12 bases are a match to TRBD2. The CDR3 is made up of 14 amino acids. V dropped 4 bases and J dropped 9; count of bases not matched to a gene: 4. Germline CDR1 is SGHVS and CDR2 is FQNEAQ. The CDR3 nucleotides read TGTGCCAGCAGCTCCGCGGGACTAGCGGGTGAGCAGTTCTTC. This sequence encodes CASSSAGLAGEQFF.

The chain employs TRBV6-5 and TRBJ1-1; 7 bases agree with TRBD1. Germline assignment: CDR1 MNHEY and CDR2 SVGAGI. V was pared by 9 bases and J by 4 bases, with 5 bases of the junction left unmatched. The CDR3 totals 12 residues. CDR3 sequence (DNA): TGTGCCAGTTGGGCAGGGGGCACTGAAGCTTTCTTT. Translating gives CASWAGGTEAFF.

V gene TRBV7-3 combines with J gene TRBJ2-2; 9 bases are shared with TRBD2. The CDR3 consists of 15 residues. CDR1 and CDR2 (germline): SGHTA, FQGTGA. Losses at the gene ends were 2 bases for V and 6 bases for J; bases not matched to a gene: 4. The CDR3 DNA is TGTGCCAGCAGCTTAGCGGGAGGGGTGTCCGGGGAGCTGTTTTTT. Its translation: CASSLAGGVSGELFF. Full variable domain (missing parts from reference TRBV7-3 and TRBJ2-2): GAGVSQTPSNKVTEKGKYVELRCDPISGHTALYWYRQSLGQGPEFLIYFQGTGAADDSGLPNDRFFAVRPEGSVSTLKIQRTERGDSAVYLCASSLAGGVSGELFFGEGSRLTVL.